This TCR beta chain is from a study of cytomegalovirus exposure and HLA in healthy donors. Study-wide results and limits: Rare TCR sequences predominated, though certain public TCRs were found in many donors. The study carried out a later analysis of TCR beta sequences. It associated some 17,000 of them with specific HLA alleles at a false discovery rate of 0.05. It was reported that the classifier diagnosed cytomegalovirus status with high specificity and sensitivity in both the original and validation cohorts.

PCR was performed using 60 Vbeta and 13 Jbeta primers. The repertoire was sequenced with immunoSEQ multiplex PCR; TCRdb's copy has only in-frame clones and lacks some. This sample has approximately 140,000 clones, with 60% to 85% found just once. Comments on this clone: The target antigen is unknown.

J gave up 0 bases and V 3 bases, and 2 bases lay outside the gene matches. The germline V gene has CDR1 KGHSH and CDR2 LQKENI. The CDR3 has 15 residues. The source is a man aged 50-60 years in good health and CMV-seropositive. The J gene is TRBJ2-5, the V gene TRBV18; 9 bases are a match to TRBD1. The specimen was PBMCs. CDR3 nucleotide sequence: TGTGCCAGCTCACCCGGGACAGGGAACCAAGAGACCCAGTACTTC. This gives the protein CASSPGTGNQETQYF.